The rows below give T cell receptor beta chains drawn from one sample of a study of identical twins. Using its own MiXCR run on the 5' RACE reads, TCRdb lists one record per CDR3 protein. This sample has about 190,000 distinct CDR3 sequences, with approximately 16% found just once. These data also formed part of another study, on T cells expressing NK-cell markers.

Sequenced sample: CD8+ T cells sorted from blood. Receptor source: a woman under 30 in good health. Each CDR3 is given with its conserved first and last residue. Fields, in order: CDR3 DNA, CDR3 protein, J gene, V gene, D gene, clone size. D genes are given only for firm matches. The listing skips clone size in some rows; elsewhere it reads once, few, many or a size class.

cdr3_nt: TGCGCCAGCAGGGGACAGCTTTGGAATCCCGTTGTGGCCAAAAACATTCAGTACTTC
cdr3_aa: CASRGQLWNPVVAKNIQYF
j_call: TRBJ2-4
v_call: TRBV10-1
d_call: TRBD1
clone_size: few

cdr3_nt: TGTGCCAGCAGCCAGAACAGGGTTGGAGCTTTCTTT
cdr3_aa: CASSQNRVGAFF
j_call: TRBJ1-1
v_call: TRBV7-8
d_call: -
clone_size: few

cdr3_nt: TGTGCCAGCAGCATAGGACAGGGTGGAGAGCAGTACTTC
cdr3_aa: CASSIGQGGEQYF
j_call: TRBJ2-7
v_call: TRBV11-2
d_call: TRBD1
clone_size: -

cdr3_nt: TGCGCCAGCAGCTTCTACCGGGACAGGGGGTCTTACGAGCAGTACTTC
cdr3_aa: CASSFYRDRGSYEQYF
j_call: TRBJ2-7
v_call: TRBV5-1
d_call: TRBD1
clone_size: few

cdr3_nt: TGTGCCAGCAGTTTGGGAAAGCTGAGCTCCTACGAGCAGTACTTC
cdr3_aa: CASSLGKLSSYEQYF
j_call: TRBJ2-7
v_call: TRBV12-3/TRBV12-4
d_call: -
clone_size: few

cdr3_nt: TGTGCCAGCAGCTTCATTCGAGGGAACACCGGGGAGCTGTTTTTT
cdr3_aa: CASSFIRGNTGELFF
j_call: TRBJ2-2
v_call: TRBV7-8
d_call: -
clone_size: -

cdr3_nt: TGTGCCAGCAGCGCCCGGGGTTCGAATGAAAAACTGTTTTTT
cdr3_aa: CASSARGSNEKLFF
j_call: TRBJ1-4
v_call: TRBV7-9
d_call: -
clone_size: -

cdr3_nt: TGTGCCAGCAGCCAAGATCTAGCGGGGGGTACAGATACGCAGTATTTT
cdr3_aa: CASSQDLAGGTDTQYF
j_call: TRBJ2-3
v_call: TRBV4-2
d_call: TRBD2
clone_size: many

cdr3_nt: TGTGCCAGCAGCCAAGAGAAAGCGGGGTACAATGAGCAGTTCTTC
cdr3_aa: CASSQEKAGYNEQFF
j_call: TRBJ2-1
v_call: TRBV3-1
d_call: TRBD2
clone_size: -

cdr3_nt: TGTGCCAGCAGGACTAGCCCTTACAATGAGCAGTTCTTC
cdr3_aa: CASRTSPYNEQFF
j_call: TRBJ2-1
v_call: TRBV12-3/TRBV12-4
d_call: TRBD2
clone_size: -

cdr3_nt: TGTGCCATCAGTGAAGGACTGGCTAGCGGGAACTGGAATGAGCAGTTCTTC
cdr3_aa: CAISEGLASGNWNEQFF
j_call: TRBJ2-1
v_call: TRBV10-3
d_call: TRBD2
clone_size: few

cdr3_nt: TGTGCCAGCAGCCAAGCGGGACAGGAGTTCTTC
cdr3_aa: CASSQAGQEFF
j_call: TRBJ2-1
v_call: TRBV3-1
d_call: TRBD1
clone_size: -

cdr3_nt: TGTGCCAGCCGCCACCGGGAGGTAAGCGTCTTC
cdr3_aa: CASRHREVSVF
j_call: TRBJ2-1
v_call: TRBV6-5
d_call: TRBD2
clone_size: -

cdr3_nt: TGTGCCAGCAGCTACGGGGCCCTCGGGGAGCAGTACTTC
cdr3_aa: CASSYGALGEQYF
j_call: TRBJ2-7
v_call: TRBV5-6
d_call: -
clone_size: -

cdr3_nt: TGTGCCAGCAGCCCCGAAGGGGGGGGTGACTATGGCTACACCTTC
cdr3_aa: CASSPEGGGDYGYTF
j_call: TRBJ1-2
v_call: TRBV7-3
d_call: -
clone_size: few

cdr3_nt: TGTGCCAGCAGCCACGCACGGAACTATGGCTACACCTTC
cdr3_aa: CASSHARNYGYTF
j_call: TRBJ1-2
v_call: TRBV3-1
d_call: -
clone_size: -

cdr3_nt: TGTGCCATCAGCCGACCAGGGGTCAATGAAGCTTTCTTT
cdr3_aa: CAISRPGVNEAFF
j_call: TRBJ1-1
v_call: TRBV10-3
d_call: -
clone_size: few

cdr3_nt: TGTGCCACCAGCGAAACTAGCGGGAGCGTCAATGAGCAGTTCTTC
cdr3_aa: CATSETSGSVNEQFF
j_call: TRBJ2-1
v_call: TRBV15
d_call: TRBD2
clone_size: few

cdr3_nt: TGCAGCGGGGTTGAATTGAACGATGAGCAGTTCTTC
cdr3_aa: CSGVELNDEQFF
j_call: TRBJ2-1
v_call: TRBV29-1
d_call: -
clone_size: many

cdr3_nt: TGTGCCACCAGGGCGGGGGTCCCCTACGAGCAGTACTTC
cdr3_aa: CATRAGVPYEQYF
j_call: TRBJ2-7
v_call: TRBV25-1
d_call: TRBD2
clone_size: few

cdr3_nt: TGTGCCAGCAGTCGGACTAGCGGGGGGGAGCAGTTCTTC
cdr3_aa: CASSRTSGGEQFF
j_call: TRBJ2-1
v_call: TRBV13
d_call: TRBD2
clone_size: -

cdr3_nt: TGTGCCACCAGCAGCGAGGGAAGCGGGGAGCTGTTTTTT
cdr3_aa: CATSSEGSGELFF
j_call: TRBJ2-2
v_call: TRBV15
d_call: -
clone_size: few

cdr3_nt: TGTGCCAGCAGTTACTCGATGTTAGGGTTCTACGAGCAGTACTTC
cdr3_aa: CASSYSMLGFYEQYF
j_call: TRBJ2-7
v_call: TRBV6-5
d_call: -
clone_size: many

cdr3_nt: TGTGCCAGCAGTAGCGGGCTTAGGGGAAGTCCTGAAAAACTGTTTTTT
cdr3_aa: CASSSGLRGSPEKLFF
j_call: TRBJ1-4
v_call: TRBV7-9
d_call: -
clone_size: once

cdr3_nt: TGTGCCAGCAAAGCCCGTTACCATGACAGGGAAGGAGAGACCCAGTACTTC
cdr3_aa: CASKARYHDREGETQYF
j_call: TRBJ2-5
v_call: TRBV6-1
d_call: TRBD1
clone_size: -

cdr3_nt: TGTGCCAGCAGCTTTCCGGGGTCCTACGAGCAGTACTTC
cdr3_aa: CASSFPGSYEQYF
j_call: TRBJ2-7
v_call: TRBV5-4
d_call: -
clone_size: many

cdr3_nt: TGTGCCAGCTCACCGGCGGAGCTAGGGGTATACTCCTACGAGCAGTACTTC
cdr3_aa: CASSPAELGVYSYEQYF
j_call: TRBJ2-7
v_call: TRBV18
d_call: -
clone_size: few

cdr3_nt: TGTGCCAGCAGCCCCCCGACAGGGGTTGTCACTGAAGCTTTCTTT
cdr3_aa: CASSPPTGVVTEAFF
j_call: TRBJ1-1
v_call: TRBV11-3
d_call: TRBD1
clone_size: -

cdr3_nt: TGCAGTGCTAGAGGGGAGACCGCATCAGGAGAAAAACTGTTTTTT
cdr3_aa: CSARGETASGEKLFF
j_call: TRBJ1-4
v_call: TRBV20-1
d_call: -
clone_size: few

cdr3_nt: TGCAGCGTTGAAGCCAGGGGGGCCATCACAGATACGCAGTATTTT
cdr3_aa: CSVEARGAITDTQYF
j_call: TRBJ2-3
v_call: TRBV29-1
d_call: -
clone_size: few

cdr3_nt: TGCAGTATTATTAGCGGGAGGGCCACCTACAATGAGCAGTTCTTC
cdr3_aa: CSIISGRATYNEQFF
j_call: TRBJ2-1
v_call: TRBV20-1
d_call: TRBD2
clone_size: -

cdr3_nt: TGCGCCAGCAGTGAGTCTAGGGGATCGGCGGCGCGCCCCTACGAGCAGTACTTC
cdr3_aa: CASSESRGSAARPYEQYF
j_call: TRBJ2-7
v_call: TRBV10-1
d_call: -
clone_size: -

cdr3_nt: TGTGCCAGCAGCCAAGTTGGGACAGCTCAAGAGACCCAGTACTTC
cdr3_aa: CASSQVGTAQETQYF
j_call: TRBJ2-5
v_call: TRBV3-1
d_call: TRBD1
clone_size: few

cdr3_nt: TGTGCCACCCTGACTAGCGGGGGCCTGATCTCCTACAATGAGCAGTTCTTC
cdr3_aa: CATLTSGGLISYNEQFF
j_call: TRBJ2-1
v_call: TRBV2
d_call: TRBD2
clone_size: few

cdr3_nt: TGTGCCTGGAGTGTAGGTTCCGGGAGGGCAGAGACCCAGTACTTC
cdr3_aa: CAWSVGSGRAETQYF
j_call: TRBJ2-5
v_call: TRBV30
d_call: TRBD2
clone_size: -

cdr3_nt: TGTGCCAGCAGCCCGGGGGGCGGGGGGCACAATGAGCAGTTCTTC
cdr3_aa: CASSPGGGGHNEQFF
j_call: TRBJ2-1
v_call: TRBV13
d_call: TRBD2
clone_size: -

cdr3_nt: TGTGCCAGCAGCCCGAGACTAGCGGGAGTAGATACGCAGTATTTT
cdr3_aa: CASSPRLAGVDTQYF
j_call: TRBJ2-3
v_call: TRBV9
d_call: TRBD2
clone_size: few

cdr3_nt: TGTGCCAGCAGTCAAAATGGTGGAGATACGCAGTATTTT
cdr3_aa: CASSQNGGDTQYF
j_call: TRBJ2-3
v_call: TRBV12-3/TRBV12-4
d_call: -
clone_size: -

cdr3_nt: TGTGCCAGCAGCTCCTTATCGATCTATTTACGAGGGAAATTTTCTTGGTCAACCGGGGAGCTGTTTTTT
cdr3_aa: CASSSLSIYLRGKFSWSTGELFF
j_call: TRBJ2-2
v_call: TRBV7-1
d_call: -
clone_size: few

cdr3_nt: TGCAGCGTTGAAATTAGCGGGTACAATGAGCAGTTCTTC
cdr3_aa: CSVEISGYNEQFF
j_call: TRBJ2-1
v_call: TRBV29-1
d_call: TRBD2
clone_size: -

cdr3_nt: TGCGCCAGCAGCGAAGAGGGACAGATAAACAATGAGCAGTTCTTC
cdr3_aa: CASSEEGQINNEQFF
j_call: TRBJ2-1
v_call: TRBV4-1
d_call: TRBD1
clone_size: -

cdr3_nt: TGCAGTGCTCCACCCCTGGGAGCTGCCGGAGAGACCCAGTACTTC
cdr3_aa: CSAPPLGAAGETQYF
j_call: TRBJ2-5
v_call: TRBV20-1
d_call: -
clone_size: few

cdr3_nt: TGTGCCTGGATAGGACTAGCGGGAGGGCCGGGCACCGGGGAGCTGTTTTTT
cdr3_aa: CAWIGLAGGPGTGELFF
j_call: TRBJ2-2
v_call: TRBV2
d_call: TRBD2
clone_size: few

cdr3_nt: TGTGCCAGCAGCGACGGGACTAGCGGGTTGGGGGATACGCAGTATTTT
cdr3_aa: CASSDGTSGLGDTQYF
j_call: TRBJ2-3
v_call: TRBV12-3/TRBV12-4
d_call: TRBD2
clone_size: -

cdr3_nt: TGTGCCAGCAACAAAGCTAGCGGGATAAAGGGCCTCTGGGAGCAGTTCTTC
cdr3_aa: CASNKASGIKGLWEQFF
j_call: TRBJ2-1
v_call: TRBV5-6
d_call: TRBD2
clone_size: -